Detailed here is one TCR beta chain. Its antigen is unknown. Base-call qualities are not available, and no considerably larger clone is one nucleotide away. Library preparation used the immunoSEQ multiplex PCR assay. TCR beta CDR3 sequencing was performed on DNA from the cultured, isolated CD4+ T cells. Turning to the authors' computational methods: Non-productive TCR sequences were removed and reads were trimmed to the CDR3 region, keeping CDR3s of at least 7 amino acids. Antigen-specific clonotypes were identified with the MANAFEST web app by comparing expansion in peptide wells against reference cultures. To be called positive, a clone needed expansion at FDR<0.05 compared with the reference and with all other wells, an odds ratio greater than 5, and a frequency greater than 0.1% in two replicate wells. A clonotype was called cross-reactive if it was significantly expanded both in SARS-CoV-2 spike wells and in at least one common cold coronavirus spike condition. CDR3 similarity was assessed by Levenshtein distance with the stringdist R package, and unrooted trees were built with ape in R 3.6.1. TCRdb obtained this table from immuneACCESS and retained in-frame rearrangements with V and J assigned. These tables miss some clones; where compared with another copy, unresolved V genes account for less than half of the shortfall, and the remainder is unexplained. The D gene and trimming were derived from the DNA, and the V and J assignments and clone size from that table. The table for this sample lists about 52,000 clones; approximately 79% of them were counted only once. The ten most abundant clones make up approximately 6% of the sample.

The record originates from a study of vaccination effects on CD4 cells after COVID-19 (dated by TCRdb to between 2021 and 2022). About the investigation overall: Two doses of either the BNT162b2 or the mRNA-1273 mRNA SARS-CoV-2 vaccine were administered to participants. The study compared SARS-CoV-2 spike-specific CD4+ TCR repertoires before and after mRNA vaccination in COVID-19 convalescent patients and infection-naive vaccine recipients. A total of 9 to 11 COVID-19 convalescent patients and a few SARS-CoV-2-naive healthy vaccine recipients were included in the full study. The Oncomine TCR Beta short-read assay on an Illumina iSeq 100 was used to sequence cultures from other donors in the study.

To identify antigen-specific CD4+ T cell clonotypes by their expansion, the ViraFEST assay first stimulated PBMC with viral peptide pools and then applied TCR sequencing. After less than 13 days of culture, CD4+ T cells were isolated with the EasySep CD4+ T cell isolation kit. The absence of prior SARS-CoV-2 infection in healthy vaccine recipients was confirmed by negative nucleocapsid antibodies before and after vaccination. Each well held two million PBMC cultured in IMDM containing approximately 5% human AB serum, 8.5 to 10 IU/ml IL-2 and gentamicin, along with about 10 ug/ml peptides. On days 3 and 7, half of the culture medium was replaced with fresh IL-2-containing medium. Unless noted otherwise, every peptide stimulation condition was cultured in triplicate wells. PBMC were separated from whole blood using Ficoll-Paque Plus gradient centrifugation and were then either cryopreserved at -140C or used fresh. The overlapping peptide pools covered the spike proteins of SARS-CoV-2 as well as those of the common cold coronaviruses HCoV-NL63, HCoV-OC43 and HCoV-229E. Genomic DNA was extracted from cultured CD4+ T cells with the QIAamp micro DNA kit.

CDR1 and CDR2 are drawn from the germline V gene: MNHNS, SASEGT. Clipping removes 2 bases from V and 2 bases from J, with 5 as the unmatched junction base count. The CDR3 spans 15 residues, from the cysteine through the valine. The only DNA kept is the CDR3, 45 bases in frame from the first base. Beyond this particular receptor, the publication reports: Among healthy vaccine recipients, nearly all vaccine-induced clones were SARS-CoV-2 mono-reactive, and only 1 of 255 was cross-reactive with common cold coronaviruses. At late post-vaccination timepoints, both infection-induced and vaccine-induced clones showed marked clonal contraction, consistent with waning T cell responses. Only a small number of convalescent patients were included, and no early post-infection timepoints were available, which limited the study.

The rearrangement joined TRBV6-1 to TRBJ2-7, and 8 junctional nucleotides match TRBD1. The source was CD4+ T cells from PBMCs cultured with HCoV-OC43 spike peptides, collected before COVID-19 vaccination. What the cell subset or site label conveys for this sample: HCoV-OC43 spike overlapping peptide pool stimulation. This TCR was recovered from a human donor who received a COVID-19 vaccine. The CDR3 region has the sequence CASSEPGTGTYEQYV. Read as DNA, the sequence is TGTGCCAGCAGTGAACCTGGGACAGGAACCTACGAGCAGTACGTC.